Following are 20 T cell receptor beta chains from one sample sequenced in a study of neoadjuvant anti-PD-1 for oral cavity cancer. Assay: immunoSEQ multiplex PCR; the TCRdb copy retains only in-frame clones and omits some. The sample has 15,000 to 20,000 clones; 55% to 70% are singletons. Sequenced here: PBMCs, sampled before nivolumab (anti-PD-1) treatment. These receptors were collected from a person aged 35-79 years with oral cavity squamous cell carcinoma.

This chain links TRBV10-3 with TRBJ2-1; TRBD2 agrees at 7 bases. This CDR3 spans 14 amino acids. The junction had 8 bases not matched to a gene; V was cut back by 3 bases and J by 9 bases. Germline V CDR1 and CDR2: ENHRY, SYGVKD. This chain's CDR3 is CAISDGTTPSEQFF. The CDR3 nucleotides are TGTGCCATCAGTGACGGGACTACTCCCAGTGAGCAGTTCTTC.

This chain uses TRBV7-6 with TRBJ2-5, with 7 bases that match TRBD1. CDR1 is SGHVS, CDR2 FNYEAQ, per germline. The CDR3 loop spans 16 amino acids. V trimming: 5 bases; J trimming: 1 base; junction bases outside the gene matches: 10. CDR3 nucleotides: TGTGCCAGCAGCCGAACACAGGGGTCCGGCCAAGAGACCCAGTACTTC. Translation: CASSRTQGSGQETQYF.

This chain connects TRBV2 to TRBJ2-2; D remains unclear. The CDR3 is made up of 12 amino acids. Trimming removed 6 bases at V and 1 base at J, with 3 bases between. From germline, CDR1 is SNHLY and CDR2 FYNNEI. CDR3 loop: CASRWNTGELFF. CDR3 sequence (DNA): TGTGCCAGCAGGTGGAACACCGGGGAGCTGTTTTTT.

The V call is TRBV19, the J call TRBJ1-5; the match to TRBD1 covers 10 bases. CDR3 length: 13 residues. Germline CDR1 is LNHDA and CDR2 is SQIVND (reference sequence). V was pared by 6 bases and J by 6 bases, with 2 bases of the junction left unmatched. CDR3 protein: CASSGQGGQPQHF. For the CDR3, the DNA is TGTGCCAGTAGCGGACAGGGGGGTCAGCCCCAGCATTTT.

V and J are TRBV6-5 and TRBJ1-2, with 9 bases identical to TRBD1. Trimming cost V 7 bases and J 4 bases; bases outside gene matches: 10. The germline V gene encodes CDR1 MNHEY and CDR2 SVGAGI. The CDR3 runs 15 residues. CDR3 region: CASTEHGTGTYGYTF. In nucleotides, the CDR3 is TGTGCCAGCACGGAACACGGGACAGGGACCTATGGCTACACCTTC.

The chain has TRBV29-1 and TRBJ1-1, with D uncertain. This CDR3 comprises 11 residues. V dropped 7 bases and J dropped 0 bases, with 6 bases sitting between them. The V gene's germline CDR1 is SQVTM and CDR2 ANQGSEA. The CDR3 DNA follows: TGCAGCGCTACATTGAACACTGAAGCTTTCTTT. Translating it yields CSATLNTEAFF.

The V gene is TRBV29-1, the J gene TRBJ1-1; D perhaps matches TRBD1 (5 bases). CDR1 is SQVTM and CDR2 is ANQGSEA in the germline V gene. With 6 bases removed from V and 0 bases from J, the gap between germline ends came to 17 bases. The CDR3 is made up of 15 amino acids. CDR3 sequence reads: CSVGGGKGMNTEAFF. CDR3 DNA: TGCAGCGTCGGGGGGGGGAAGGGGATGAACACTGAAGCTTTCTTT.

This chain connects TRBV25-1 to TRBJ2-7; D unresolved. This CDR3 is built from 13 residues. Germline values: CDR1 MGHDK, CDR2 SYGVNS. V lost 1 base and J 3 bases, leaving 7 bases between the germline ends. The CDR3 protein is CASSELNGYEQYF. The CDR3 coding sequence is TGTGCCAGCAGTGAATTAAACGGCTACGAGCAGTACTTC.

The CDR3 is CASSPGSATGELFF. The CDR3 DNA is TGTGCCAGCAGTCCGGGGAGTGCGACCGGGGAGCTGTTTTTT. The genes are TRBV6-5 and TRBJ2-2; TRBD2 might be the D (5 bases). Germline CDR1 and CDR2: MNHEY and SVGAGI. Trimming removed 5 bases from V and 5 bases from J, with 12 bases in between. The CDR3 spans 14 residues.

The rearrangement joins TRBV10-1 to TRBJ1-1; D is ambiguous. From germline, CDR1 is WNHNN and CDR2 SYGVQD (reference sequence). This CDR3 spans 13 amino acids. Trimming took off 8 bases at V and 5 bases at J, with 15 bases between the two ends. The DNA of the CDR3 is TGCGCCAGCGCGGCAGCCCCCCTGACTGAAGCTTTCTTT. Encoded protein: CASAAAPLTEAFF.

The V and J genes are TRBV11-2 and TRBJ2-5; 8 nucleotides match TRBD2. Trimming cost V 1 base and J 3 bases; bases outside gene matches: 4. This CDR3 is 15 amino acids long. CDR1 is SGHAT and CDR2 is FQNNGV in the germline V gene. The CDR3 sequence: CASSLGAGGKETQYF. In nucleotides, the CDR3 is TGTGCCAGCAGCTTAGGGGCGGGAGGAAAAGAGACCCAGTACTTC.

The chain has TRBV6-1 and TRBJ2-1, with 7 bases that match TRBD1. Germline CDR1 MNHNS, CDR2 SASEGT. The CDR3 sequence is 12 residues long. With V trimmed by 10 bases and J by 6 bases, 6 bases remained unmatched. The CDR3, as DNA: TGTGCCACAGACAGGGCTGGCAATGAGCAGTTCTTC. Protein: CATDRAGNEQFF.

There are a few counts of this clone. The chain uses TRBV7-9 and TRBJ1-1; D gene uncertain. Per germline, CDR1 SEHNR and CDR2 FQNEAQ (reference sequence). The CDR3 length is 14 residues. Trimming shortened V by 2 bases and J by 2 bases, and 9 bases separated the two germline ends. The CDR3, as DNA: TGTGCCAGCAGCTTAATTAATCCTAACACTGAAGCTTTCTTT. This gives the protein CASSLINPNTEAFF.

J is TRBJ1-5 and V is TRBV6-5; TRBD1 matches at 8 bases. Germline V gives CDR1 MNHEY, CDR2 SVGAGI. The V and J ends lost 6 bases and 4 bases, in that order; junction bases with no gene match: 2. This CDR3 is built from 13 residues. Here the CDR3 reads CASSRTGNQPQHF. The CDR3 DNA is TGTGCCAGCAGCCGGACAGGGAATCAGCCCCAGCATTTT.

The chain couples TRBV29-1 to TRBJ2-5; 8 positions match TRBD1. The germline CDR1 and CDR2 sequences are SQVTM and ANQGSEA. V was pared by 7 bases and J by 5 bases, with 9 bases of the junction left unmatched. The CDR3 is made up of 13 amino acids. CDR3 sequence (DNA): TGCAGCGCAAAACCAGGACAGGGCGAGACCCAGTACTTC. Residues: CSAKPGQGETQYF.

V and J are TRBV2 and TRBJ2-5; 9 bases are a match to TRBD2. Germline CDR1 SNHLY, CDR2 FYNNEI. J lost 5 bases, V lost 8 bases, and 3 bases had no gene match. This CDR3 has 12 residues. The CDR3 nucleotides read TGTGCCAGCGAGCGGGGGGTGGAGACCCAGTACTTC. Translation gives CASERGVETQYF.

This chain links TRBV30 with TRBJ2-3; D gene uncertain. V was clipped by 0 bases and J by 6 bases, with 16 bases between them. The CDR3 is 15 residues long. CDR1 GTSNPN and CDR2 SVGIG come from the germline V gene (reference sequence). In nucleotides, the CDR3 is TGTGCCTGGAGTGTAAATCTGCTCTTTAGCGATACGCAGTATTTT. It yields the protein CAWSVNLLFSDTQYF.

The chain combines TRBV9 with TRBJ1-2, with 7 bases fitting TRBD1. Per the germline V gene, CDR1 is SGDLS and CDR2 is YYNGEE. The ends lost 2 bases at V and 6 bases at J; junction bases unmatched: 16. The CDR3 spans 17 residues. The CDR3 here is CASSVRSSIQGGDGYTF. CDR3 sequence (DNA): TGTGCCAGCAGCGTCCGTTCTTCAATCCAGGGGGGGGATGGCTACACCTTC.

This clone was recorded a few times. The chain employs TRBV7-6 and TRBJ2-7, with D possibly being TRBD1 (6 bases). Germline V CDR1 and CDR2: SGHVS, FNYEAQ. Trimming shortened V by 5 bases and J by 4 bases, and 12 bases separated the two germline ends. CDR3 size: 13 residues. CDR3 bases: TGTGCCAGCAGCGGCACAGGGTTATACGAGCAGTACTTC. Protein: CASSGTGLYEQYF.

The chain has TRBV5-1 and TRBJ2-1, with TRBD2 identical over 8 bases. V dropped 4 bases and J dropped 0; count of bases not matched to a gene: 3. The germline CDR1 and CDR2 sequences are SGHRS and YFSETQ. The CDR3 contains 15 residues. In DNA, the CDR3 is TGCGCCAGCAGCCTCGGACTAGCCTCCTACAATGAGCAGTTCTTC. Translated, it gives CASSLGLASYNEQFF.